Listed below are T cell receptor beta chains from one sample, sequenced in a study of OX40 agonist ivuxolimab in advanced cancers. Some clones are missing from TCRdb's copy, which holds only in-frame ones; the method was immunoSEQ multiplex PCR. The table includes tens of thousands of clones, about 88% detected once. This sample comprised CD4+ or CD8+ T cells sorted from blood, obtained in a trial of the OX40 agonist ivuxolimab. The receptors here all came from an adult with an advanced solid tumor such as melanoma, head and neck, liver or kidney cancer. CDR3s include the opening cysteine and the closing phenylalanine or tryptophan. The D gene is left open where the match is weak. Rows give clone size only sometimes, using once, few, many, or a class for an expanded clone.

TRBV5-1,TRBJ2-5,.,TRBD2,TGCGCCAGCAGCTTGGTCTACGGGGAGGGGACCCGCGAGACCCAGTACTTC,CASSLVYGEGTRETQYF
TRBV9,TRBJ2-5,.,TRBD1,TGTGCCAGCAGCCCCAGGGGGGGACAGGGAGAGACCCAGTACTTC,CASSPRGGQGETQYF
TRBV5-5,TRBJ2-3,.,TRBD2,TGTGCCAGCAGCTTGGGACTAGCGGGAGTACCAGATACGCAGTATTTT,CASSLGLAGVPDTQYF
TRBV4-2,TRBJ2-1,.,.,TGTGCCAGCAGCCAAGATCCCCAGGGTGAGCAGTTCTTC,CASSQDPQGEQFF
TRBV5-8,TRBJ1-5,.,.,TGTGCCAGCAGCTTGGCCGACAGTAACAATCAGCCCCAGCATTTT,CASSLADSNNQPQHF
TRBV7-9,TRBJ1-1,.,TRBD1,TGTGCCAGCAGCCCAATAGGGACAGAAAGGAACACTGAAGCTTTCTTT,CASSPIGTERNTEAFF
TRBV5-1,TRBJ2-5,few,.,TGCGCCAGCAGCTTGGAGCTTGACCCCGGAGAGACCCAGTACTTC,CASSLELDPGETQYF
TRBV11-3,TRBJ2-7,.,TRBD2,TGTGCCAGCAGCTTAGAGGTACTAGCGGGAGTTCAGTACTTC,CASSLEVLAGVQYF
TRBV28,TRBJ2-2,.,.,TGTGCCAGCAGCCCTCATTGGACAGCTCCAACCGGGGAGCTGTTTTTT,CASSPHWTAPTGELFF
TRBV10-2,TRBJ1-1,.,.,TGCGCCAGCAGTGAGTCGCGACTCATGAACACTGAAGCTTTCTTT,CASSESRLMNTEAFF
TRBV4-2,TRBJ1-1,few,.,TGTGCCAGCAGCCAACGATTAGAGGGAGAAGCTTTCTTT,CASSQRLEGEAFF
TRBV4-2,TRBJ1-2,.,.,TGTGCCAGCAGCCAAGGTCTAGGGGGCTATGGCTACACCTTC,CASSQGLGGYGYTF
TRBV5-1,TRBJ2-7,.,TRBD2,TGCGCCAGCAGCTTCGGACTAGCGGAGTCCTACGAGCAGTACTTC,CASSFGLAESYEQYF
TRBV27,TRBJ2-7,.,.,TGTGCCAGCACCTCCCGCATTGCGGGGGCGAACTACGAGCAGTACTTC,CASTSRIAGANYEQYF
TRBV6-1,TRBJ2-7,.,.,TGTGCCAGCAGTCCCGGGACTCGCTACGAGCAGTACTTC,CASSPGTRYEQYF
TRBV10-3,TRBJ2-3,.,TRBD2,TGTGCCACGGGACTAGCGGGAGGGGATACGCAGTATTTT,CATGLAGGDTQYF
TRBV19,TRBJ2-2,.,.,TGTGCCAGTAGTCCGAGAGACAAAGACACCGGGGAGCTGTTTTTT,CASSPRDKDTGELFF
TRBV14,TRBJ2-4,.,TRBD1,TGTGCCAGCAGCCAAGAGTTTATGACAGGGGGCTACGCCAAAAACATTCAGTACTTC,CASSQEFMTGGYAKNIQYF
TRBV19,TRBJ1-1,.,.,TGTGCCAGTAGAATACTAACGACAGGCCCGAACACTGAAGCTTTCTTT,CASRILTTGPNTEAFF
TRBV5-6,TRBJ2-7,.,.,TGTGCCAGCAGCTTGAGTCGCGCCTACGAGCAGTACTTC,CASSLSRAYEQYF
TRBV5-8,TRBJ2-1,once,.,TGTGCCAGTACCCAACCCAATCCGGGAAATGAGCAGTTCTTC,CASTQPNPGNEQFF
TRBV5-1,TRBJ2-7,once,.,TGCGCCAGCAAGGGACAAAGCTCCTACGAGCAGTACTTC,CASKGQSSYEQYF
TRBV6-1,TRBJ1-2,.,.,TGTGCCAGTGCCCCCAATGACTATGGCTACACCTTC,CASAPNDYGYTF
TRBV7-6,TRBJ1-1,.,TRBD1,TGTGCCAGCAGCATCGGACAGGGAGTTACTGAAGCTTTCTTT,CASSIGQGVTEAFF
TRBV7-6,TRBJ2-1,.,TRBD2,TGTGCCAGCAGCTTAGGCACTAGCGGGACTTACAATGAGCAGTTCTTC,CASSLGTSGTYNEQFF
TRBV27,TRBJ2-7,once,.,TGTGCCAGCAGTTTACTCATCGGTAGCTCCTACGAGCAGTACTTC,CASSLLIGSSYEQYF
TRBV5-1,TRBJ2-7,few,.,TGCGCCAGCAGCTTGGAACGGGTCACCTACGAGCAGTACTTC,CASSLERVTYEQYF
TRBV10-3,TRBJ2-2,.,.,TGTGCCATCAGTGACGTTGGTGTTGGAGTTGACTCCCCCGGGGAGCTGTTTTTT,CAISDVGVGVDSPGELFF
TRBV2,TRBJ2-7,.,.,TGTGCCAGCAGCCTCTACGAGCAGTACTTC,CASSLYEQYF
TRBV7-9,TRBJ2-1,.,.,TGTGCCAGCAGCTTAGGAGCGGGCCTCCTTATAGATGAGCAGTTCTTC,CASSLGAGLLIDEQFF
TRBV7-8,TRBJ2-4,.,TRBD2,TGTGCCAGCAGCTTAGGAGCCCTAGCGGGAGCCAAAAACATTCAGTACTTC,CASSLGALAGAKNIQYF
TRBV2,TRBJ1-5,.,.,TGTGCCAGCAGGGCCAATCAGCCCCAGCATTTT,CASRANQPQHF
TRBV19,TRBJ1-1,.,TRBD1,TGTGCCAGTCAATACGGACAGGGTAGATCGGGAACTGAAGCTTTCTTT,CASQYGQGRSGTEAFF
TRBV29-1,TRBJ2-1,few,.,TGCAGCGTTGGAGGGACGGAAGACAATGAGCAGTTCTTC,CSVGGTEDNEQFF
TRBV11-2,TRBJ2-5,.,.,TGTGCCAGCAGCTTAGCAGGGTACAAAAAAGAGACCCAGTACTTC,CASSLAGYKKETQYF
TRBV5-6,TRBJ1-5,.,.,TGTGCCAGCAGCTTGGCCGATCAGCCCCAGCATTTT,CASSLADQPQHF
TRBV18,TRBJ2-3,.,.,TGTGCCAGCTCACCCGGCTACGATACGCAGTATTTT,CASSPGYDTQYF
TRBV7-2,TRBJ2-3,.,.,TGTGCCAGCAGCTTAGTTTGGGAGGCAGATACGCAGTATTTT,CASSLVWEADTQYF
TRBV10-3,TRBJ2-7,.,TRBD1,TGTGCCACATCCGCTCCCCCAGGCCACGGACAGGGGCTCTACGAGCAGTACTTC,CATSAPPGHGQGLYEQYF